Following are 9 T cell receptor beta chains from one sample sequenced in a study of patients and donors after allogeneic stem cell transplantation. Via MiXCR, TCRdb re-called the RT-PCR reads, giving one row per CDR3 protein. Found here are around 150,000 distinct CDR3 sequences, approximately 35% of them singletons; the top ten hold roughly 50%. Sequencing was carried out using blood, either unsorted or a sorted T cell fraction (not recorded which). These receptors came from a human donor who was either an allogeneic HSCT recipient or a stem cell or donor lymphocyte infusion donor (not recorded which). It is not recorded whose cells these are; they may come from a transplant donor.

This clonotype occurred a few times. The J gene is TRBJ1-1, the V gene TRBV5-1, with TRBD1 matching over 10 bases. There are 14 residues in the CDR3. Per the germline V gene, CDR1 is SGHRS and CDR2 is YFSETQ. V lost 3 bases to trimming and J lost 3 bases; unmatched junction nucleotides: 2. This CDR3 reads CASSWDRGDTEAFF. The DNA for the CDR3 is TGCGCCAGCAGCTGGGACAGGGGCGACACTGAAGCTTTCTTT.

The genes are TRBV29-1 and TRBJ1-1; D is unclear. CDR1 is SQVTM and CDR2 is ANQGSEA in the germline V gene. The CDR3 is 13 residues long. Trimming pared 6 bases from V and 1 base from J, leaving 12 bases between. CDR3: CSVSRSRNTEAFF. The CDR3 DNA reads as TGCAGCGTCAGTCGGTCAAGGAACACTGAAGCTTTCTTT.

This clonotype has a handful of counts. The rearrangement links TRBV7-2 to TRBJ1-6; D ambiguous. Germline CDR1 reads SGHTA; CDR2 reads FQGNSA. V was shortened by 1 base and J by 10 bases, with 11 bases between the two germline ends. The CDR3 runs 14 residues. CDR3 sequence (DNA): TGTGCCAGCAGCTTAGTCATCAGTAGATCACCCCTCCACTTT. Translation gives CASSLVISRSPLHF.

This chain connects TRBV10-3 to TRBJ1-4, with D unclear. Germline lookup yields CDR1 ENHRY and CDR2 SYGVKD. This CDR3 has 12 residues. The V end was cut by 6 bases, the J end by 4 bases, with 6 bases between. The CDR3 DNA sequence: TGTGCCATCAGGGATAGTAATGAAAAACTGTTTTTT. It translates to CAIRDSNEKLFF.

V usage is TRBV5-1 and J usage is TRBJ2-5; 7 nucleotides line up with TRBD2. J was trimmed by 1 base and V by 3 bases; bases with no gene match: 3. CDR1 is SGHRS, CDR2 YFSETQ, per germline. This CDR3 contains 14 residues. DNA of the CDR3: TGCGCCAGCAGCTCCCCTAGCGGCCAAGAGACCCAGTACTTC. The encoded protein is CASSSPSGQETQYF.

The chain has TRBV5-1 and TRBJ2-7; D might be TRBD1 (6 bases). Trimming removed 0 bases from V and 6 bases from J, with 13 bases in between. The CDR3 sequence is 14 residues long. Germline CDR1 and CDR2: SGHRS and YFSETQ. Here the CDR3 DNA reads TGCGCCAGCAGCTTGGCAGGGGATCTCAGCGAGCAGTACTTC. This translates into CASSLAGDLSEQYF.

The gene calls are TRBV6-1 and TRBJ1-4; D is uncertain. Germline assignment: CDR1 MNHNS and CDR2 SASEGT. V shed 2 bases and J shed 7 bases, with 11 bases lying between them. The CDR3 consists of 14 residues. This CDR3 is CASSEMNSGEKLFF. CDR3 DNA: TGTGCCAGCAGTGAAATGAACAGCGGTGAAAAACTGTTTTTT.

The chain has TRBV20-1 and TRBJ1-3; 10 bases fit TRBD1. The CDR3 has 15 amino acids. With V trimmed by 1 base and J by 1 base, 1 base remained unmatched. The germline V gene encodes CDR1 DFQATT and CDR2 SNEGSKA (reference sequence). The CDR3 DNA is TGCAGTGCTAGAGGGGACAGGGGATCTGGAAACACCATATATTTT. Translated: CSARGDRGSGNTIYF.

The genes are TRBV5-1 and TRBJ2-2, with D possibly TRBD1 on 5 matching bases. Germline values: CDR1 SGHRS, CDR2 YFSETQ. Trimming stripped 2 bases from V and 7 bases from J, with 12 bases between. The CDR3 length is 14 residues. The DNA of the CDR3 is TGCGCCAGCAGCTTAGCTCCAGGGATCGGGGAGCTGTTTTTT. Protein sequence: CASSLAPGIGELFF.